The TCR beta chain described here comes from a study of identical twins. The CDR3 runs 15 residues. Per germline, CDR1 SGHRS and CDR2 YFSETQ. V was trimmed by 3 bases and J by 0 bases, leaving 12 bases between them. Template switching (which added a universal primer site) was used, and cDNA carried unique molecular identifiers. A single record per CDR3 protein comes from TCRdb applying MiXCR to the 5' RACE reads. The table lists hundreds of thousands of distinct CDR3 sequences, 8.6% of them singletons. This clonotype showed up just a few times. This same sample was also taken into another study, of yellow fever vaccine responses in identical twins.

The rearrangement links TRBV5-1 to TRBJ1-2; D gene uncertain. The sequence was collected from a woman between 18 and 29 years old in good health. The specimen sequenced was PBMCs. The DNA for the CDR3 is TGCGCCAGCAGCTACGACACCTCTTCTAACTATGGCTACACCTTC. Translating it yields CASSYDTSSNYGYTF.